This T cell receptor beta chain was sequenced during a study of cytomegalovirus exposure and HLA in healthy donors listed by TCRdb under 2017. Study-wide context: According to an earlier analysis of several hundred of the donors, roughly 180 million T cells yielded some 120 million unique TCR beta sequences and about 300 Gb of sequence data. Every repertoire in the discovery cohort had been generated on one and the same sequencing platform. To study patterns of TCR occurrence, a later analysis re-analyzed previously published TCR beta repertoires from 600 to 750 donors and added high-resolution HLA genotyping. The later analysis used no new phenotypic data to find candidate immune exposures, relying instead on TCR beta sequences and their occurrence across donors. The number of donors typed differed by locus, with roughly 620-640 for A, B, C, DRB1 and DQB1, roughly 550 for DQA1, 600 to 610 for DPA1, and roughly 450 for DPB1. Of the 300 to 450 genotyped donors, more than 75% were placed in the genetic ancestry cluster associated with self-reported Caucasian donors. To predict cytomegalovirus infection status, the study combined high-throughput TCR immunosequencing, statistical association of individual TCRs with disease status, and machine learning. The study aimed to test whether cataloging public T cell receptors could reveal signatures of past pathogen exposure. Donor age, sex, ethnicity and CMV serostatus were collected together with the repertoire data. A separate validation cohort of approximately 120 different subjects was used in addition to the 666-subject first cohort. Four or five DR-DQ haplotypes were treated as single units for association and clustering because of strong linkage in the cohort. Among roughly 370 genotyped donors of the cohort, an average of approximately 250,000 unique TCR beta nucleotide sequences were sequenced per donor, roughly 20% of them non-productive. Approximately 300 gigabases of sequencing data and around 85 million unique TCR sequences made up an early release that covered 500 to 700 HLA-typed donors. An earlier analysis of nearly 600 of the donors applied high-throughput TCR beta sequencing to assess whether each TCR beta V gene segment acted as functional or pseudogenic. Class I and class II HLA loci were covered by the typing at four-digit resolution. Using immunosequencing, the study profiled T cell repertoires from about 620 subjects and related those repertoires to cytomegalovirus serostatus. A later genetic analysis took genome-wide SNP genotypes for about three fifths of the 666 donors and used that subset as a discovery cohort.

Overall study outcomes, separate from this receptor: In a later genetic analysis, a missense DCLRE1C variant was associated with V-gene and J-gene trimming of TCR beta chains, and the association was replicated in an independent cohort. A later analysis found that TCR association rates varied across HLA loci, with DRB1 alleles showing the most associated TCRs and HLA-C alleles the fewest. A further reported finding was that TCR beta sequences accurately predicted the HLA-A and HLA-B alleles for most subjects in the first cohort. Assigning TCR associations to individual alleles was difficult when HLA alleles, especially DR and DQ, strongly co-occurred. It was suggested by the authors that the approach could potentially be generalized to other disease states and immunological phenotypes. Because HLA typing was missing for some donors at each locus, association tests included only the typed subset. In vitro tests confirmed that a few of the cytomegalovirus-associated TCR beta chains recognize cytomegalovirus antigens. Some IMGT-functional V segments, including TRBV6-2 and TRBV6-3, could not be told apart with the 87-base-pair reads, so those segments were excluded. Correlated functional status among segregating V segments might reflect linkage disequilibrium, but an unknown experimental factor could not be ruled out. A cluster of highly shared sequence variants was judged likely to be a technical artifact of the sequencing pipeline. In a later analysis, HLA-associated TCR beta chains showed more clonal expansion and lower generation probabilities than non-associated chains that were equally common. Because counts were too low, about 17 rarely observed V segments, including chromosome 9 orphons, were excluded from the earlier analysis of 587 of the donors. Compared with the approximately 600-donor mean, donors in an Asian-associated ancestry cluster had fewer N-insertions in productive TCRs, according to a later genetic analysis. A later analysis reported that several top co-occurrence clusters appeared linked to parvovirus B19, influenza, CMV and Epstein-Barr virus. For the cohort, immune exposure information was limited to CMV serostatus. While some public TCRs were present in many individuals, most TCR sequences turned up only very rarely across donors. Roughly uniform sequencing depth across donors was assumed in presence/absence analyses, although this assumption may not hold. In an earlier analysis of a few hundred of the donors, most TCR beta V segments were observed in productive rearrangements about 87% or about 30% of the time, broadly matching IMGT annotations. A later analysis associated some 17,000 TCR beta sequences with specific HLA alleles at a false discovery rate of 0.05. The study gave a list of under 200 TCR beta chains associated with cytomegalovirus. The classifier was reported to diagnose cytomegalovirus status with high specificity and sensitivity in both the original cohort and the validation cohort. Most CMV-associated TCR beta chains appeared to be HLA-restricted in a later analysis, and the HLA associations seemed to be driven largely by CMV exposure. This cohort had only TCR beta chains sequenced, and the lack of alpha or paired-chain data limited which features could be detected.

In total, 600 or so healthy bone marrow donors made up the cohort. At the time of sampling, every cohort member was nominally healthy, though immune exposures that went unrecorded were likely present. The donor tested CMV seropositive, placing the donor among the approximately 310 seropositive members of the cohort. Each donor provided a peripheral blood sample, and peripheral blood mononuclear cells were used for TCR beta sequencing. The Qiagen DNeasy Blood Extraction Kit was used to extract genomic DNA from the blood cell samples. Trimming costs V 4 bases and J 2 bases, and their ends lie 8 bases apart. The germline V gene (reference sequence) gives CDR1 as LNHDA and CDR2 as SQIVND. The CDR3, cysteine through phenylalanine, is 13 amino acids long. Of the read, only the CDR3 DNA is kept; its 39 bases are in frame from base 1. Remarks on this clone: The antigen it binds to is not known. Base qualities are not at hand, and no much larger clone is one base apart.

Libraries came from the immunoSEQ multiplex PCR assay. A mixture of 60 forward primers for TCR Vbeta segments and 13 reverse primers for TCR Jbeta segments was used in the multiplex PCR. The CDR3 region of rearranged TCR beta genes was amplified from genomic DNA by a multiplex PCR assay. On the Illumina HiSeq System, the amplified TCR beta libraries were sequenced as 87-base-pair reads. In the original analysis: A later analysis counted around 72 million unique TCR beta chains across the 700 or so repertoires, and around 12 million of these chains were shared by at least two donors. Raw reads were error-corrected and collapsed into unique sequences with a nearest-neighbor algorithm that merged closely related sequences to remove PCR and sequencing errors. V, D and J gene segments were assigned by aligning CDR3 sequences to IMGT reference sequences. For a sequence to be retained, a match of at least six nucleotides to both a V gene segment and a J gene segment was required. Rearrangements were called productive when the CDR3 lacked stop codons and stayed in frame with V and J; all others were non-productive. CDR3 was defined by IMGT convention, running from the second conserved V-encoded cysteine to the conserved J-encoded phenylalanine. The earlier analysis of more than 450 of the donors excluded sequences that lacked an unambiguous match to a single V gene segment. In an earlier analysis of 587 of the donors, V segments were called functional above 56.7% productive rearrangements and were called segregating when the between-donor standard deviation exceeded 5%. A statistical classification framework was built for diagnosing cytomegalovirus status from the catalog of TCR beta chain sequences. V and J gene assignment, in a later analysis, came from comparing TCR nucleotide sequences with IMGT/GENE-DB human TR gene sequences. A later analysis assigned CDR3 sequences and most-parsimonious VDJ recombination scenarios with the TCRdist pipeline. A later analysis defined each TCR beta chain by its CDR3 amino acid sequence plus V-gene family, and excluded reads lacking a unique V-gene family. A later analysis removed several hundred highly shared, low-generation-probability nucleotide sequences to deal with suspected cross-contamination and a sequencing artifact. For each public chain, a later analysis derived a clonal expansion index from normalized ranks of inferred template counts within each repertoire. In a later analysis, generation probabilities were computed with a VDJ recombination model fitted to out-of-frame rearrangements, and the resulting probabilities were checked against IGoR. Hypergeometric tests were used in a later analysis to score TCR-TCR, TCR-HLA and TCR-CMV co-occurrence, with a repertoire-size bias correction applied to the TCR pairs. To estimate false discovery rates, a later analysis permuted the HLA or CMV assignments 20 times. A later analysis grouped co-occurring TCRs with DBSCAN, adding TCRdist sequence similarity when clustering within HLA-allele-positive subsets. Repertoires with fewer than 30,000 or more than 120,000 public chains, plus five repertoires with anomalous nucleotide sharing, were excluded from co-occurrence clustering. TCRdb's version of the immuneACCESS table is confined to in-frame rearrangements and falls short of the full clone set. An unresolved V gene accounts for under half of the shortfall where checked; the remainder is of unknown origin. V and J calls plus clone size are reproduced from that table; the DNA served to infer D and trimming. The sample contains 210,000 or so clones, 75% to 80% of them found a single time. Over 2% of the sample is held by the ten biggest clonotypes.

The chain couples TRBV19 to TRBJ2-5; a tentative D match to TRBD1 spans 6 bases. The sample taken for sequencing was PBMCs. The TCR was taken from a woman between 25 and 40 years old in good health and CMV-seropositive. The nucleotide sequence reads as follows: TGTGCCAGTAGTAACAGGGCGCAAGAGACCCAGTACTTC. Its translation reads: CASSNRAQETQYF.